The T cell receptor (beta chain) described here comes from a study of cytomegalovirus exposure and HLA in healthy donors. Sequenced by immunoSEQ multiplex PCR; TCRdb stores in-frame clones only, minus some. The sample gives about 300,000 clones, 88% of which show up once; about 0.99% is in the top ten. General observations from the study: In the 120 or so validation repertoires, approximately 94% of cluster scores exceeded 0, per a later analysis.

Of note for this clone: Its specificity is not known.

This sequence was found in a woman between 18 and 29 years old in good health and CMV-seronegative. The sequenced sample consisted of PBMCs.

The CDR3 bases are TGTGCCAGCTCACCAACTAGGACTGAAGCTTTCTTT. Protein sequence: CASSPTRTEAFF. This rearrangement joins TRBV18 to TRBJ1-1; the D is unclear. This CDR3 has 12 residues. Trimming cost V 2 bases and J 5 bases, with 6 bases left between them. The germline V gene has CDR1 KGHSH and CDR2 LQKENI.